This T cell receptor (beta chain) was observed in a study of PD-1 blockade in classical Hodgkin lymphoma. The CDR3 sequence is 13 residues long. J gave up 6 bases and V 6 bases, and 4 bases lay outside the gene matches. Looked up from germline, CDR1 is MGHRA and CDR2 is YSYEKL. General observations from the study: A reduction in baseline TCR diversity was reportedly seen in newly diagnosed patients relative to healthy donors. There remain no defined causes for the repertoire differences, which possibly reflect disease activity or prior therapy.

The assay was immunoSEQ multiplex PCR, and TCRdb's table has in-frame clones only and misses some. The repertoire holds around 60,000 clones, with 75% to 95% as singletons. A word on this clone: Antigen specificity is unknown.

Time point here: cycle 4 day 1 (C4D1), after 5 to 7 weeks of nivolumab. Each patient experienced a relapse that followed autologous stem cell transplantation, and brentuximab vedotin exposure varied. The gene calls are TRBV4-1 and TRBJ1-2, with TRBD1 identical over 10 bases. Material: peripheral blood mononuclear cells (PBMCs), obtained before the fourth cycle of nivolumab. The sequence was collected from a human donor with classical Hodgkin lymphoma. CDR3 coding DNA: TGCGCCAGCAGTCCGACAGGGGGCGATGGCTACACCTTC. Protein: CASSPTGGDGYTF.